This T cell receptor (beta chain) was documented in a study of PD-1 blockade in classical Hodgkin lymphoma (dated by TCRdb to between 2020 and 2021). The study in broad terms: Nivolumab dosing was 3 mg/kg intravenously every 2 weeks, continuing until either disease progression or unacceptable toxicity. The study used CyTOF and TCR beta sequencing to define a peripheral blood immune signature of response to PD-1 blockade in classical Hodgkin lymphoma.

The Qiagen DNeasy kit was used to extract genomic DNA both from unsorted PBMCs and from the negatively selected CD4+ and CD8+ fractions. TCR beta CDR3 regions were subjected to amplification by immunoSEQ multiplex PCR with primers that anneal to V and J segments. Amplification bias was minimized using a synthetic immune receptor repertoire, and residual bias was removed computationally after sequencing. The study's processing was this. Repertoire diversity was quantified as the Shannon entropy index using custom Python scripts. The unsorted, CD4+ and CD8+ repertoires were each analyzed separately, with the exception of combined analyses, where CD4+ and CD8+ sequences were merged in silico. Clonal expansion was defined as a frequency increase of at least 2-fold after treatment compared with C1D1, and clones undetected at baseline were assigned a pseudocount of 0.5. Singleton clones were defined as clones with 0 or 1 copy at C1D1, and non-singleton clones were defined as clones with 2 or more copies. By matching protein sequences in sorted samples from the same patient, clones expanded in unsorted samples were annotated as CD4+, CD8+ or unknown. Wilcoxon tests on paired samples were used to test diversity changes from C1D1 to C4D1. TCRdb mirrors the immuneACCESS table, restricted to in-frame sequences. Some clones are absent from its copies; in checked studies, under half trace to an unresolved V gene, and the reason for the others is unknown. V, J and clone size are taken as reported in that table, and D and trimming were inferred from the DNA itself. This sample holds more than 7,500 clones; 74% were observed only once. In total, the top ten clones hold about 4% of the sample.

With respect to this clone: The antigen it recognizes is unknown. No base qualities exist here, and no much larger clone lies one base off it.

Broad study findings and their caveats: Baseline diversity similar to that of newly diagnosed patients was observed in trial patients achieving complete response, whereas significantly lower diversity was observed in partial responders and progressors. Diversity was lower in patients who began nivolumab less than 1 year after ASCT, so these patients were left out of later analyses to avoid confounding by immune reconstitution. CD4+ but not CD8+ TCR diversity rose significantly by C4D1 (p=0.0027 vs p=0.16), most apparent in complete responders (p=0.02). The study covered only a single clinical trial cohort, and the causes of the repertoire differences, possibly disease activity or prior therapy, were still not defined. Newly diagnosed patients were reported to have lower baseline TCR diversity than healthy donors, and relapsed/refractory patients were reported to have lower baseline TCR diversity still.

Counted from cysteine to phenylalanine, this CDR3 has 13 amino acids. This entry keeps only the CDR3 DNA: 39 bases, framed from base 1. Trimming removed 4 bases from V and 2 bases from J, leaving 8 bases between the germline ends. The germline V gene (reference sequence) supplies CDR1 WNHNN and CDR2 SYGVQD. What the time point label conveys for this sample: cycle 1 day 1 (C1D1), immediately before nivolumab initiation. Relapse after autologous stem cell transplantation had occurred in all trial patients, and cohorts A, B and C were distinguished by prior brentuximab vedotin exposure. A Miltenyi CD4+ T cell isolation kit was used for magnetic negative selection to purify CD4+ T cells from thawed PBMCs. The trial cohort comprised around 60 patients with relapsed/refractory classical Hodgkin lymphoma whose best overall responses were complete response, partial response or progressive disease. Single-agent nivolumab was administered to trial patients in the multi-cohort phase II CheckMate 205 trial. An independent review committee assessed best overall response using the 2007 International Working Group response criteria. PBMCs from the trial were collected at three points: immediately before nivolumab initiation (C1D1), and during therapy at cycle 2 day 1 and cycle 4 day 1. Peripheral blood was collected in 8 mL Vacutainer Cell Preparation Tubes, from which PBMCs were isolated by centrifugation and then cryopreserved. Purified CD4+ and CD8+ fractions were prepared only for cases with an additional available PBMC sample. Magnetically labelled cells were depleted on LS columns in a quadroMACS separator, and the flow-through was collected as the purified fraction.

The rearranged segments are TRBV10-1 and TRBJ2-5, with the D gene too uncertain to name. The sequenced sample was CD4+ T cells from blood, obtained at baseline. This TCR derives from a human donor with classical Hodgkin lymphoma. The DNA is TGCGCCAGCAGTGCTGTCCCTCAAGAGACCCAGTACTTC. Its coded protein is CASSAVPQETQYF.